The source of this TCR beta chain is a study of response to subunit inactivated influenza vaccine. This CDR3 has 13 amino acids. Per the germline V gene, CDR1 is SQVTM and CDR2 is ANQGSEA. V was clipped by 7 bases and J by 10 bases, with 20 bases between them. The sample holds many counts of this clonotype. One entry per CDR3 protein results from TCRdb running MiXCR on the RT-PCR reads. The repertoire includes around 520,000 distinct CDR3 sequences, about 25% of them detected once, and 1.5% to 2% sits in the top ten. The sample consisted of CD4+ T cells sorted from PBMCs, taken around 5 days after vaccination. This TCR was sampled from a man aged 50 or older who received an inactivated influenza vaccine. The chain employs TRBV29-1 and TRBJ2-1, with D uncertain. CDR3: CSEKPFGPSEQFF. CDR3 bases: TGCAGCGAAAAACCCTTCGGGCCCTCCGAGCAGTTCTTC.